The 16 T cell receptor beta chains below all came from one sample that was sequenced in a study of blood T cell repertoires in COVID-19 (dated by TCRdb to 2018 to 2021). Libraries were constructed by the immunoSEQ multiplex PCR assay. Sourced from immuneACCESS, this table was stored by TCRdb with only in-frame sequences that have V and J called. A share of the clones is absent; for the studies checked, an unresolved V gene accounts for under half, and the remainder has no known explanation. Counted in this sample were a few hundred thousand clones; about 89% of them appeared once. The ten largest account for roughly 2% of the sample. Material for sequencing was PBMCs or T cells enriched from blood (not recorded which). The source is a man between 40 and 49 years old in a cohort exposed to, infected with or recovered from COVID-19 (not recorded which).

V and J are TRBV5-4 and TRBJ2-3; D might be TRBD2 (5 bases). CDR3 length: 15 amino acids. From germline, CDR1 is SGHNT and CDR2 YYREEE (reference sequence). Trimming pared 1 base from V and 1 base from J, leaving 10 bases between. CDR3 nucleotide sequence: TGTGCCAGCAGCTTGTACGTTAGCGGCACAGATACGCAGTATTTT. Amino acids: CASSLYVSGTDTQYF.

This CDR3 is CASSTRDRGAGYTF. The CDR3, as DNA: TGTGCCAGTAGTACCCGGGACAGGGGCGCGGGCTACACCTTC. The V and J genes are TRBV19 and TRBJ1-2; 10 bases are shared with TRBD1. CDR3 length equals 14 residues. Germline values: CDR1 LNHDA, CDR2 SQIVND (reference sequence). Germline trimming cut 4 bases from V and 8 bases from J; bases unmatched to any gene: 7.

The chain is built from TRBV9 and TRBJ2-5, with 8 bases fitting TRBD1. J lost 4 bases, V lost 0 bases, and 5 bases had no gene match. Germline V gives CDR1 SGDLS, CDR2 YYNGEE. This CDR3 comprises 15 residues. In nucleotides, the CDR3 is TGTGCCAGCAGCGTAGGAGACAGGGGAGGAGAGACCCAGTACTTC. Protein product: CASSVGDRGGETQYF.

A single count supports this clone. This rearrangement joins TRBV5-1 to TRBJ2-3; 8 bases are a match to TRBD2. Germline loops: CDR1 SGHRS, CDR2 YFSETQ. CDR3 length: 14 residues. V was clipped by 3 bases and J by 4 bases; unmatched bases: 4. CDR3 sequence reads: CASSWSGSSDTQYF. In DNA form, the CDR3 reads TGCGCCAGCAGCTGGAGCGGGAGCTCAGATACGCAGTATTTT.

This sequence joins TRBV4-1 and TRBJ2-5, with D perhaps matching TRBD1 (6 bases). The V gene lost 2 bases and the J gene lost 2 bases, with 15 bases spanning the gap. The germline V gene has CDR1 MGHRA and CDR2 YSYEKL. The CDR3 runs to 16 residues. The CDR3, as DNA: TGCGCCAGCAGCCAATTAGGCAGGGGTCGGCAAGAGACCCAGTACTTC. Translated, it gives CASSQLGRGRQETQYF.

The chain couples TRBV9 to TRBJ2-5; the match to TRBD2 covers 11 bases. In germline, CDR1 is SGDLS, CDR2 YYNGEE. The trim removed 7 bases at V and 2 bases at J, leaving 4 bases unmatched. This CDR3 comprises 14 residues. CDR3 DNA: TGTGCCAGCCATGGGACTAGCGGACAAGAGACCCAGTACTTC. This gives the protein CASHGTSGQETQYF.

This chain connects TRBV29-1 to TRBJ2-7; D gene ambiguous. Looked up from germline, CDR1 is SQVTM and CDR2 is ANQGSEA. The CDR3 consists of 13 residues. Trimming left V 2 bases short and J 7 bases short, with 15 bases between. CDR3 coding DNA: TGCAGCGTTGAATTATCGGAGAGCGAGGAGCAGTACTTC. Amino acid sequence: CSVELSESEEQYF.

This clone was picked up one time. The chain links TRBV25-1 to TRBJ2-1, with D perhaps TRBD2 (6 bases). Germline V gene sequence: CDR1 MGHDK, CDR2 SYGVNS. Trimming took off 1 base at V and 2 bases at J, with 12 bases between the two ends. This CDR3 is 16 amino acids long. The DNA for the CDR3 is TGTGCCAGCAGTGAATTTCGCGGGGTGACCTACAATGAGCAGTTCTTC. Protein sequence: CASSEFRGVTYNEQFF.

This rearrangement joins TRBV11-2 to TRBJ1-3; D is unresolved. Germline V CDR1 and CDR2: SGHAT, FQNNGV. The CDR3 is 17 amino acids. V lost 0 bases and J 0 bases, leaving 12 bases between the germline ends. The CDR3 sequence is CASSLDRVVLSGNTIYF. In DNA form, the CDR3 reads TGTGCCAGCAGCTTAGATAGAGTAGTCCTCTCTGGAAACACCATATATTTT.

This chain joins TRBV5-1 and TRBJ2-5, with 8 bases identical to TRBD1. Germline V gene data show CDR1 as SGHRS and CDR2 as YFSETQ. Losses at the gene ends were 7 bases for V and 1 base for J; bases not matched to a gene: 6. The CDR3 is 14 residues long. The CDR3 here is CASADRGPQETQYF. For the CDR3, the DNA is TGCGCCAGCGCAGACAGGGGACCCCAAGAGACCCAGTACTTC. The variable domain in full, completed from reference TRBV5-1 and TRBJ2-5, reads KAGVTQTPRYLIKTRGQQVTLSCSPISGHRSVSWYQQTPGQGLQFLFEYFSETQRNKGNFPGRFSGRQFSNSRSEMNVSTLELGDSALYLCASADRGPQETQYFGPGTRLLVL.

The CDR3 DNA is TGCAGCGTTGGAGCGGGAGGTGAAGAGCAGTACTTC. This sequence encodes CSVGAGGEEQYF. The chain employs TRBV29-1 and TRBJ2-7, with 9 bases matching TRBD2. The junction had 5 bases not matched to a gene; V was cut back by 4 bases and J by 7 bases. There are 12 residues in the CDR3. Per the germline V gene, CDR1 is SQVTM and CDR2 is ANQGSEA.

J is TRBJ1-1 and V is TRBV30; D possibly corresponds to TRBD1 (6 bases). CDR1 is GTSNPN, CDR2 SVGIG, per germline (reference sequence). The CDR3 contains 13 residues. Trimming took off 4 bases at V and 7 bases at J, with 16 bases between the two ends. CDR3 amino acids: CAWTKTGTNEAFF. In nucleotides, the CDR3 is TGTGCCTGGACCAAAACAGGGACTAATGAAGCTTTCTTT.

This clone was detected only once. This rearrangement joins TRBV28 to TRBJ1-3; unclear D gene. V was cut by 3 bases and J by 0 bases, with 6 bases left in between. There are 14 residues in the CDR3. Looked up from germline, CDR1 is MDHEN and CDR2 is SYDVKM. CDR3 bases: TGTGCCAGCAGTTTCACAGCCTCTGGAAACACCATATATTTT. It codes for CASSFTASGNTIYF.

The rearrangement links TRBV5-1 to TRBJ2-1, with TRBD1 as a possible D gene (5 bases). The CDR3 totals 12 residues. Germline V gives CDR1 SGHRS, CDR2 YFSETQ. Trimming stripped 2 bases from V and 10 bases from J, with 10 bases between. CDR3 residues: CASSFQGWEQFF. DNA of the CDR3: TGCGCCAGCAGCTTCCAGGGTTGGGAGCAGTTCTTC.

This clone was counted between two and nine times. The CDR3 is CASSLAGRARGETQYF. CDR3 DNA: TGTGCCAGCAGCTTAGCCGGGAGGGCCAGAGGAGAGACCCAGTACTTC. The chain uses TRBV11-2 and TRBJ2-5; the match to TRBD2 covers 8 bases. Trimming at V came to 1 base and at J to 4 bases, leaving 8 bases not matched to a gene. The germline V gene encodes CDR1 SGHAT and CDR2 FQNNGV. CDR3 length equals 16 residues.

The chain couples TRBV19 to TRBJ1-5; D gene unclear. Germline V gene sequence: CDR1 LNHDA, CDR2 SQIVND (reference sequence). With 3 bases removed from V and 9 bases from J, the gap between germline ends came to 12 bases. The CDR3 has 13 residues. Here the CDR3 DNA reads TGTGCCAGTAGTATTGGAGCCCAAGGGCCCCAGCATTTT. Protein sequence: CASSIGAQGPQHF.